Below, one T cell receptor beta chain is given with its context. No antigen is known for it. UMI labels and 5' RACE were used to prepare the TRB cDNA libraries. For each CDR3 protein, TCRdb gives one entry from its re-call of the 5' RACE reads, without DNA. Its table lists around 110,000 distinct CDR3 sequences. The sample is drawn from a study of CXCR3-negative and CXCR3-positive naive CD8 T cells. General observations from the study: Compared with CXCR3-negative naive cells, CXCR3-positive naive cells showed more hydrophobic TRB CDR3s.

Germline V gene data show CDR1 as MNHEY and CDR2 as SMNVEV (reference sequence). CDR3 length equals 15 residues. This clonotype was obtained from a human donor in good health. Some clones in this sample may be carry-over from other donors' samples. This chain uses TRBV27 with TRBJ2-7; TCRdb gives TRBD1 as the D gene, but with no DNA this cannot be confirmed. The specimen sequenced was naive CXCR3+ CD8+ T cells from blood. This sample's subset: CD45RO-CCR7+CD27+CD95- naive CD8+ T cells expressing CXCR3 (TNR3+). CDR3 protein: CASSPTSGKSYEQYF.